The clone carrying this TCR beta chain occurred a few times. Antigen: not known. These data come from a study of T cell responses to AZD1222 COVID-19 vaccine. Study-level results: The donor group comprised mostly white British people and more females; the analysis possibly underestimated clonal diversity. Only after the peak T cell response were repertoires sampled.

Method: immunoSEQ multiplex PCR; TCRdb's copy keeps in-frame clones and lacks some. The sample holds about 79,000 clones, approximately 90% seen once. Second doses at about 4 or about 12 weeks were pooled. J was trimmed by 7 bases and V by 7 bases; bases with no gene match: 5. From germline, CDR1 is MNHEY and CDR2 SVGAGI. The CDR3 contains 13 residues. The clonotype was recovered from an adult who received the AZD1222 COVID-19 vaccine. The gene calls are TRBV6-5 and TRBJ2-1, with 9 bases identical to TRBD2. Specimen: peripheral blood, collected 28 days after the second AZD1222 dose. This CDR3 reads CASTVAGGNEQFF. The DNA for the CDR3 is TGTGCCAGCACTGTGGCGGGAGGGAATGAGCAGTTCTTC.